This paragraph reports one TCR beta chain. The source of the sample is a study of blood T cell repertoires in COVID-19. Study as a whole: Donors in the United States, Italy and Spain gave samples during acute or convalescent COVID-19. The analysed material was cDNA or gDNA that came from T cells, B-cell-depleted T cells, or PBMCs.

Original processing methods: Amplified reference gene primers provided the basis for estimating nucleated cell counts. Repertoires were generated with immunoSEQ multiplex PCR, while TCRdb's copy carries only in-frame clones and drops some. That table supplies the V and J calls and clone size; D and trimming were determined from the DNA. The sample includes some 120,000 clones, approximately 80% of them seen just once. J lost 4 bases, V lost 8 bases, and 6 bases had no gene match. In germline, CDR1 is SQVTM, CDR2 ANQGSEA. The CDR3 has 13 residues. The chain couples TRBV29-1 to TRBJ2-5; 11 bases match TRBD2. This TCR was sampled from a woman aged 50 to 60 with acute or convalescent COVID-19. The sample consisted of peripheral blood. CDR3 amino acids: CSTRLAGTETQYF. The CDR3 nucleotides are TGCAGCACTAGACTAGCGGGGACAGAGACCCAGTACTTC.